Following are 27 T cell receptor beta chains from one sample sequenced in a study of response to subunit inactivated influenza vaccine. TCRdb reprocessed the RT-PCR reads via MiXCR and lists one record per CDR3 protein. Of more than 400,000 distinct CDR3 sequences in the sample, approximately 7.2% are singletons; the top ten hold under 15%. Here the sequenced sample was PBMCs from blood, taken 23 months after vaccination. The receptors originated from a man between 45 and 75 years old who received an inactivated influenza vaccine.

Only a few counts were recorded for this clonotype. The chain uses TRBV20-1 and TRBJ1-5, with TRBD1 matching 8 bases. V lost 2 bases to trimming and J lost 9 bases; unmatched junction nucleotides: 12. The CDR3 runs to 15 residues. The germline CDR1 and CDR2 sequences are DFQATT and SNEGSKA (reference sequence). The CDR3 nucleotides read TGCAGTGCTAGATCATCGGGCAGGGGGCGAAGGCCCCAGCATTTT. This codes for CSARSSGRGRRPQHF.

This clonotype was seen a handful of times. CDR3 nucleotide sequence: TGCGCCAGCAGCCAAGGAGGGACAGGGACCAATCAGCCCCAGCATTTT. This encodes CASSQGGTGTNQPQHF. V and J are TRBV4-3 and TRBJ1-5, with 9 bases fitting TRBD1. Germline CDR1 and CDR2: LGHNA and YSLEER. J lost 3 bases, V lost 1 base, and 4 bases had no gene match. The CDR3 contains 16 residues.

This clonotype was counted many times. The chain has TRBV12-3 or TRBV12-4 and TRBJ1-2; D gene ambiguous. The CDR3 covers 13 residues. The V gene lost 5 bases and the J gene lost 8 bases, with 15 bases spanning the gap. CDR3 residues: CASSPGLGDGYTF. In nucleotides, the CDR3 is TGTGCCAGCAGTCCCGGGCTGGGCGACGGCTACACCTTC.

This clonotype was detected only a few times. V usage is TRBV6-5 and J usage is TRBJ2-7, with 7 bases lining up with TRBD1. Germline loops: CDR1 MNHEY, CDR2 SVGAGI. The length of the CDR3 is 15 residues. With V trimmed by 4 bases and J by 0 bases, 6 bases remained unmatched. Here the CDR3 reads CASSSTGSLSYEQYF. The CDR3 DNA sequence: TGTGCCAGCAGTTCGACAGGGTCCCTCTCCTACGAGCAGTACTTC.

This clonotype was seen only a few times. This sequence joins TRBV9 and TRBJ2-3; 16 bases line up with TRBD2. This CDR3 comprises 17 residues. The J segment lost 3 bases and the V segment lost 4 bases, leaving 5 bases of the junction unmatched. Germline-derived CDR1 and CDR2 are SGDLS and YYNGEE. The CDR3 sequence is CASSLGLAGGRTDTQYF. The CDR3 DNA reads TGTGCCAGCAGCTTGGGACTAGCGGGGGGGCGAACAGATACGCAGTATTTT.

This clonotype came up once. One base away lies a much larger clone, so this may be a sequencing read error. The chain joins TRBV28 to TRBJ1-5, with D unresolved. The CDR3 consists of 15 residues. Germline CDR1 and CDR2: MDHEN and SYDVKM. In DNA, the CDR3 is TGTGCCTGCAGCCTGATACCCAACTCCAATCAGCCCCAGCATTTT. Residues: CACSLIPNSNQPQHF.

In this sample, this clonotype turned up a few times. The V call is TRBV6-6, the J call TRBJ2-7, with 7 bases identical to TRBD2. With V trimmed by 7 bases and J by 0 bases, 3 bases remained unmatched. The CDR3 has 13 amino acids. Looked up from germline, CDR1 is MNHNY and CDR2 is SVGAGI (reference sequence). The CDR3 nucleotides read TGTGCCAGCACCGCGGGGGACTCCTACGAGCAGTACTTC. This encodes CASTAGDSYEQYF.

This rearrangement joins TRBV12-3 or TRBV12-4 to TRBJ2-7, with TRBD2 matching over 8 bases. CDR3 length: 14 residues. Trimming cost V 3 bases and J 5 bases; bases outside gene matches: 6. CDR3 coding DNA: TGTGCCAGCAGTTTCGGGGCGGGAGGAGACGAGCAGTACTTC. Amino acids: CASSFGAGGDEQYF.

This clonotype was counted only a few times. V and J are TRBV12-3 or TRBV12-4 and TRBJ1-2; no reliable D call. The CDR3 loop spans 14 amino acids. V dropped 3 bases and J dropped 8 bases, with 16 bases sitting between them. The CDR3 sequence: CASSFLGPREGYTF. Here the CDR3 DNA reads TGTGCCAGCAGTTTCCTCGGACCCCGGGAAGGCTACACCTTC.

The rearrangement links TRBV15 to TRBJ2-2, with a possible D match to TRBD1 (6 bases). V gave up 0 bases and J gave up 7 bases, with 12 bases separating them. The CDR3 length is 15 residues. Germline V gene sequence: CDR1 LNHNV, CDR2 YYDKDF (reference sequence). The CDR3 region is CATSREPGVGGELFF. CDR3 coding DNA: TGTGCCACCAGCAGAGAACCAGGGGTTGGCGGGGAGCTGTTTTTT. Combining the CDR3 with reference TRBV15 and TRBJ2-2 gives the whole variable domain DAMVIQNPRYQVTQFGKPVTLSCSQTLNHNVMYWYQQKSSQAPKLLFHYYDKDFNNEADTPDNFQSRRPNTSFCFLDIRSPGLGDTAMYLCATSREPGVGGELFFGEGSRLTVL.

This clonotype was recorded at least ten times. The chain carries TRBV5-1 and TRBJ2-2; D might be TRBD1 (6 bases). The CDR3 consists of 14 residues. The germline V gene has CDR1 SGHRS and CDR2 YFSETQ. Deletions cut 0 bases from V and 6 bases from J, with 9 bases between. Here the CDR3 DNA reads TGCGCCAGCAGCTTGGTCAGGGGAGCCGGGGAGCTGTTTTTT. This encodes CASSLVRGAGELFF.

This clonotype was detected a few times. The chain uses TRBV11-2 and TRBJ2-1; 10 bases agree with TRBD2. CDR3 length: 16 residues. V lost 5 bases to trimming and J lost 7 bases; unmatched junction nucleotides: 11. Germline-derived CDR1 and CDR2 are SGHAT and FQNNGV. In DNA, the CDR3 is TGTGCCAGCAGCGATGGGGGACTAGCGAGGTTGAATGAGCAGTTCTTC. Amino acid sequence: CASSDGGLARLNEQFF. The variable domain in full, completed from reference TRBV11-2 and TRBJ2-1, reads EAGVAQSPRYKIIEKRQSVAFWCNPISGHATLYWYQQILGQGPKLLIQFQNNGVVDDSQLPKDRFSAERLKGVDSTLKIQPAKLEDSAVYLCASSDGGLARLNEQFFGPGTRLTVL.

This clonotype was seen ten or more times. This chain uses TRBV15 with TRBJ2-7; perhaps TRBD2 as D (5 bases). V gave up 5 bases and J gave up 0 bases, with 17 bases separating them. The CDR3 is 16 residues long. In germline, CDR1 is LNHNV, CDR2 YYDKDF (reference sequence). DNA of the CDR3: TGTGCCACCAGCTTGCGGACTGAGCTACTCTCCTACGAGCAGTACTTC. Its translation: CATSLRTELLSYEQYF.

This clonotype was detected only a few times. The chain couples TRBV6-1 to TRBJ2-3; 9 bases are a match to TRBD2. Germline V gene lookup returns CDR1 MNHNS and CDR2 SASEGT. This CDR3 is 16 amino acids long. Trimming took 5 bases from V and 1 from J; bases not matched to a gene: 7. CDR3 region: CASSITSSGGTDTQYF. CDR3 bases: TGTGCCAGCAGTATTACCTCTAGCGGGGGCACAGATACGCAGTATTTT.

There are a few counts of this clonotype. This chain uses TRBV7-8 with TRBJ2-7, with 7 bases matching TRBD1. Germline values: CDR1 SGHVS, CDR2 FQNEAQ. The CDR3 has 13 amino acids. The J segment lost 6 bases and the V segment lost 5 bases, leaving 7 bases of the junction unmatched. The CDR3 sequence is CASSGRQGPEQYF. CDR3 in DNA: TGTGCCAGCAGCGGGCGACAGGGTCCCGAGCAGTACTTC.

This clonotype occurred many times. The J gene is TRBJ2-7, the V gene TRBV12-3 or TRBV12-4, with D perhaps being TRBD1 or TRBD2 (5 bases each). This CDR3 has 13 amino acids. V was clipped by 3 bases and J by 3 bases, with 9 bases between them. This chain's CDR3 is CASSFGAGYEQYF. The CDR3 DNA reads as TGTGCCAGCAGTTTTGGGGCGGGCTACGAGCAGTACTTC.

This clonotype was counted ten times or more. The chain combines TRBV3-1 with TRBJ2-1; TRBD1 aligns across 7 bases. The germline V gene has CDR1 LGHDT and CDR2 YNNKEL (reference sequence). V shed 4 bases, J shed 9 bases, and the junction held 6 bases outside the gene matches. The CDR3 length is 13 residues. The CDR3 here is CASSPTGSGEQFF. Here the CDR3 DNA reads TGTGCCAGCAGCCCGACAGGGTCCGGTGAGCAGTTCTTC.

The chain links TRBV12-3 or TRBV12-4 to TRBJ2-2; 7 nucleotides match TRBD2. V gave up 7 bases and J gave up 8 bases; unmatched junction bases: 19. CDR3 length equals 17 residues. The CDR3 spells CASTWEGGSPPWGELFF. In DNA, the CDR3 is TGTGCCAGCACCTGGGAGGGCGGGTCTCCCCCGTGGGGGGAGCTGTTTTTT.

The table lists this clonotype with many counts. The V call is TRBV28, the J call TRBJ1-2; D not certain. Germline V CDR1 and CDR2: MDHEN, SYDVKM. V shed 3 bases and J shed 5 bases, with 7 bases lying between them. CDR3 size: 12 residues. The CDR3 loop is CASSFPQYGYTF. In nucleotides, the CDR3 is TGTGCCAGCAGTTTCCCACAATATGGCTACACCTTC.

This clonotype was found a few times. The chain links TRBV10-3 to TRBJ1-1, with D maybe TRBD1 (5 bases). The CDR3 has 13 residues. Trimming cost V 7 bases and J 0 bases, with 9 bases left between them. CDR1 and CDR2 (germline): ENHRY, SYGVKD. CDR3 nucleotide sequence: TGTGCCATCAAGACCAGGGTGAACACTGAAGCTTTCTTT. Encoded protein: CAIKTRVNTEAFF.

This clonotype was seen many times. The chain joins TRBV5-6 to TRBJ2-5; D gene uncertain. Per germline, CDR1 SGHDT and CDR2 YYEEEE. Deletions cut 0 bases from V and 5 bases from J, with 11 bases between. There are 14 residues in the CDR3. The CDR3 loop is CASSLGWVSETQYF. Written as DNA, the CDR3 is TGTGCCAGCAGCTTGGGGTGGGTTTCGGAGACCCAGTACTTC.

In this sample, this clonotype turned up many times. This chain links TRBV5-5 with TRBJ2-7; possibly TRBD2 for D (5 bases). The length of the CDR3 is 13 residues. Looked up from germline, CDR1 is SGHKS and CDR2 is YYEKEE (reference sequence). Trimming left V 6 bases short and J 7 bases short, with 17 bases between. The CDR3: CASTFEPRREQYF. CDR3 in DNA: TGTGCCAGCACCTTTGAGCCCCGGAGGGAGCAGTACTTC.

The gene calls are TRBV10-1 and TRBJ2-2; 8 nucleotides match TRBD2. The CDR3 is made up of 14 amino acids. Unmatched junction bases numbered 3, after V lost 3 bases and J lost 6 bases. CDR1 is WNHNN and CDR2 is SYGVQD in the germline V gene (reference sequence). The CDR3 DNA reads as TGCGCCAGCAGTGATAGCGGGGACTCCGGGGAGCTGTTTTTT. Residues: CASSDSGDSGELFF.

The V call is TRBV21-1, the J call TRBJ2-7; the table's D gene call, TRBD2, was not cross checked with the DNA. TRBV21-1 is a known pseudogene. The CDR3 has 17 amino acids. Written as DNA, the CDR3 is TGTGCCAGCAGCAAAGAAGGACTAGCGGGAGGGCCAGGGGAGCAGTACTTC. It specifies CASSKEGLAGGPGEQYF.

This clonotype was counted only a few times. This chain connects TRBV29-1 to TRBJ2-3; D is undetermined. This CDR3 is 12 amino acids long. V dropped 5 bases and J dropped 6 bases, with 12 bases sitting between them. Germline CDR1 reads SQVTM; CDR2 reads ANQGSEA. The chain's CDR3 is CSVTSLWDTQYF. In nucleotides, the CDR3 is TGCAGCGTTACGTCTCTTTGGGATACGCAGTATTTT.

This clonotype was observed at least ten times. This chain uses TRBV10-3 with TRBJ2-7; 7 bases align to TRBD1. The CDR3 is 13 amino acids. CDR1 is ENHRY and CDR2 is SYGVKD in the germline V gene. The V and J ends lost 3 bases and 2 bases, in that order; junction bases with no gene match: 1. DNA of the CDR3: TGTGCCATCAGTGAAGACAGGGCCTACGAGCAGTACTTC. Translating gives CAISEDRAYEQYF.

This clonotype was detected ten times or more. An end of the junction does not agree with germline; a read error may underlie this. CDR3 sequence reads: CASRYYNEQFF. CDR3 DNA sequence: TGTGCCAGCAGGTACTACAATGAGCAGTTCTTC. The chain couples TRBV6-2 or TRBV6-3 to TRBJ2-1; D is uncertain. CDR3 size: 11 residues. Germline CDR1 MNHEY, CDR2 SVGEGT.